Included here is one T cell receptor (beta chain) sequence, with context. The data belong to a study of cytomegalovirus exposure and HLA in healthy donors. CDR3 length equals 15 residues. From germline, CDR1 is SGHNT and CDR2 YENEEA. Trimming left V 2 bases short and J 2 bases short, with 13 bases between. Libraries were prepared by immunoSEQ multiplex PCR; TCRdb keeps only in-frame clonotypes and omits some of them. The data hold some 200,000 clones, with roughly 88% observed a single time. Sample: PBMCs. The sequence came from a woman aged 25 to 39 in good health and CMV-seropositive. This sequence joins TRBV11-3 and TRBJ2-7, with D perhaps matching TRBD2 (6 bases). This CDR3 is CASSLRGERAYEQYF. The DNA of the CDR3 is TGTGCCAGCAGCTTAAGAGGGGAGCGGGCCTACGAGCAGTACTTC. The variable domain in full, completed from reference TRBV11-3 and TRBJ2-7, reads EAGVVQSPRYKIIEKKQPVAFWCNPISGHNTLYWYLQNLGQGPELLIRYENEEAVDDSQLPKDRFSAERLKGVDSTLKIQPAELGDSAVYLCASSLRGERAYEQYFGPGTRLTVT.